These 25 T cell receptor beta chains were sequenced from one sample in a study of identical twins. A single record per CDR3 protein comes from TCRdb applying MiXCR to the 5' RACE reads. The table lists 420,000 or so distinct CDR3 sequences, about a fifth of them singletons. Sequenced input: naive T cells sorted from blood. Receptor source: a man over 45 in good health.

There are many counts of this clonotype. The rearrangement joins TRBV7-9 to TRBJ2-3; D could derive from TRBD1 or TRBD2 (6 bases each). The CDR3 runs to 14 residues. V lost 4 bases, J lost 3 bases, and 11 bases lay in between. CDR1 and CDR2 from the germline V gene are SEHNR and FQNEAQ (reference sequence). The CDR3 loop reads CASSSQGGTDTQYF. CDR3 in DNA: TGTGCCAGCAGCTCCCAAGGGGGGACAGATACGCAGTATTTT.

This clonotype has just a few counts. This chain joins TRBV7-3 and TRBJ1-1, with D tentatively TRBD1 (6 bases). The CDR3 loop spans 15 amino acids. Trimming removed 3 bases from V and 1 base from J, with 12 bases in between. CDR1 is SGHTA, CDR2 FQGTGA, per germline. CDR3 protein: CASSFAGGENTEAFF. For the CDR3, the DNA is TGTGCCAGCAGCTTCGCCGGGGGCGAGAACACTGAAGCTTTCTTT.

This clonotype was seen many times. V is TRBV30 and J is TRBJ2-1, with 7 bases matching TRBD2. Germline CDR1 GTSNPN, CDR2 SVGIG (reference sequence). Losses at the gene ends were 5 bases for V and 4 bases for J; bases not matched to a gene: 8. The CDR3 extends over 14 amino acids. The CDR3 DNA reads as TGTGCCTGGTGGGCGGGAGCGGCATACAATGAGCAGTTCTTC. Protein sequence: CAWWAGAAYNEQFF. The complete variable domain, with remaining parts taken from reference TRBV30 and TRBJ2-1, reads SQTIHQWPATLVQPVGSPLSLECTVEGTSNPNLYWYRQAAGRGLQLLFYSVGIGQISSEVPQNLSASRPQDRQFILSSKKLLLSDSGFYLCAWWAGAAYNEQFFGPGTRLTVL.

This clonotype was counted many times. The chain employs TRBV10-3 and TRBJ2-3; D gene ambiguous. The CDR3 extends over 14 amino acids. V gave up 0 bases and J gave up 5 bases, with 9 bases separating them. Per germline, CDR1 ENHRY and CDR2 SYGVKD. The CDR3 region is CAISESPRGDTQYF. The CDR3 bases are TGTGCCATCAGTGAGTCGCCTCGAGGAGATACGCAGTATTTT.

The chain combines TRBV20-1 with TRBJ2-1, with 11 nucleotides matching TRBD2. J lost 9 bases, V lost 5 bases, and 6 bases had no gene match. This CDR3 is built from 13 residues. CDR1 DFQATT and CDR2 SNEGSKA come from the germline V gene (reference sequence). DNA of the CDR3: TGCAGTGCTTTTAGCGGGGGGGCGAGTGAGCAGTTCTTC. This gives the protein CSAFSGGASEQFF.

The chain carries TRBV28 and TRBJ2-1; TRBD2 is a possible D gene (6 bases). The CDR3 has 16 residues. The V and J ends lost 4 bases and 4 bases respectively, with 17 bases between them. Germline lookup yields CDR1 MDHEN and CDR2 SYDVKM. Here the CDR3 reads CASSSLSSAFYNEQFF. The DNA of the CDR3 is TGTGCCAGCAGTTCCCTCTCTAGCGCTTTTTACAATGAGCAGTTCTTC. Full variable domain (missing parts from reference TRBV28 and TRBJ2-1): DVKVTQSSRYLVKRTGEKVFLECVQDMDHENMFWYRQDPGLGLRLIYFSYDVKMKEKGDIPEGYSVSREKKERFSLILESASTNQTSMYLCASSSLSSAFYNEQFFGPGTRLTVL.

CDR3 in amino acids: CASQTGASYEQYF. In DNA form, the CDR3 reads TGTGCCAGCCAGACAGGGGCCTCCTACGAGCAGTACTTC. The chain joins TRBV6-1 to TRBJ2-7; 8 nucleotides match TRBD1. V gave up 8 bases and J gave up 0 bases; unmatched junction bases: 3. The CDR3 totals 13 residues. In germline, CDR1 is MNHNS, CDR2 SASEGT.

This CDR3 is CASSLRLAGYNEQFF. The CDR3 DNA reads TGTGCCAGCAGCTTAAGGCTAGCGGGCTACAATGAGCAGTTCTTC. The chain joins TRBV7-3 to TRBJ2-1, with 8 bases aligning to TRBD2. Trimming cost V 1 base and J 3 bases; bases outside gene matches: 2. CDR3 length equals 15 residues. CDR1 is SGHTA and CDR2 is FQGTGA in the germline V gene. The whole variable domain, filled in from reference TRBV7-3 and TRBJ2-1, reads GAGVSQTPSNKVTEKGKYVELRCDPISGHTALYWYRQSLGQGPEFLIYFQGTGAADDSGLPNDRFFAVRPEGSVSTLKIQRTERGDSAVYLCASSLRLAGYNEQFFGPGTRLTVL.

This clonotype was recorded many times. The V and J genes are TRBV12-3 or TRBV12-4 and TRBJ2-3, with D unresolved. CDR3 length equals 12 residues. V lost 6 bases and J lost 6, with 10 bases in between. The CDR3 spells CASRPESDTQYF. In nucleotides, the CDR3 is TGTGCCAGCAGACCAGAATCCGATACGCAGTATTTT.

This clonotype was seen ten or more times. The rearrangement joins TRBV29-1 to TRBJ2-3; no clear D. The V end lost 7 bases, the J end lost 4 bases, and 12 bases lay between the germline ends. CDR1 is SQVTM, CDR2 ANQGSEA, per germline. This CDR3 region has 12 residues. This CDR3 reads CSGSDWADTQYF. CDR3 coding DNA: TGCAGCGGGTCGGATTGGGCAGATACGCAGTATTTT.

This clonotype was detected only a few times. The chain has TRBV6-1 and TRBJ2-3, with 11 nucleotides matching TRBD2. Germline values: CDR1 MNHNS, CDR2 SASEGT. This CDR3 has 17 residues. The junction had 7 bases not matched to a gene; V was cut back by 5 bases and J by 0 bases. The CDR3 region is CASSRSSGGGSTDTQYF. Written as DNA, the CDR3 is TGTGCCAGCAGTCGGAGTAGCGGGGGGGGAAGCACAGATACGCAGTATTTT.

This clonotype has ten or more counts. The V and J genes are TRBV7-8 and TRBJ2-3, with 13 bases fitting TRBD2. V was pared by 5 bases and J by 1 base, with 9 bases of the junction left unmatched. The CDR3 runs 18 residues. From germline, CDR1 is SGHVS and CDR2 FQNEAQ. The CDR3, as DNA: TGTGCCAGCAGCGGGCCGGGGACTAGCGGGGAGCGCACAGATACGCAGTATTTT. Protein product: CASSGPGTSGERTDTQYF.

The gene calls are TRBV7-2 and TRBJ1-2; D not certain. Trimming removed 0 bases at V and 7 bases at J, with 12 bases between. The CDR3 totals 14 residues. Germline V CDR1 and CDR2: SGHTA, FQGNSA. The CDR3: CASSLALREGGYTF. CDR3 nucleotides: TGTGCCAGCAGCTTAGCGTTAAGGGAAGGTGGCTACACCTTC.

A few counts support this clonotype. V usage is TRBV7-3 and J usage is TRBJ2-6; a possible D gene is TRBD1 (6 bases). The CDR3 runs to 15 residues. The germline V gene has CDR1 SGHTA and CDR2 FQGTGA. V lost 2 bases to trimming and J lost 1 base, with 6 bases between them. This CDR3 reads CASSLGQSGANVLTF. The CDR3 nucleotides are TGTGCCAGCAGCTTAGGACAGTCTGGGGCCAACGTCCTGACTTTC.

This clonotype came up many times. CDR3 protein: CASPGGSRTEAFF. CDR3 sequence (DNA): TGTGCCAGCCCGGGCGGCAGTAGGACTGAAGCTTTCTTT. V usage is TRBV7-2 and J usage is TRBJ1-1; no reliable D call. In germline, CDR1 is SGHTA, CDR2 FQGNSA. The V end lost 8 bases, the J end lost 5 bases, and 15 bases lay between the germline ends. This CDR3 comprises 13 residues.

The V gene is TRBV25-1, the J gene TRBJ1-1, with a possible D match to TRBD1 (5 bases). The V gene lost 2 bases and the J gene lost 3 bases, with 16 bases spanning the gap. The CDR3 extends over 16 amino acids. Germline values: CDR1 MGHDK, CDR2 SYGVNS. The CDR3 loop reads CASSEGGWSGDTEAFF. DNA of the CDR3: TGTGCCAGCAGTGAAGGGGGGTGGTCGGGGGACACTGAAGCTTTCTTT.

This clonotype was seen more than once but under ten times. The CDR3 sequence is CASSELAGRSYEQYF. The CDR3 DNA is TGTGCCAGCAGTGAACTAGCGGGACGATCCTACGAGCAGTACTTC. This chain links TRBV25-1 with TRBJ2-7; TRBD2 matches 9 bases. Germline-derived CDR1 and CDR2 are MGHDK and SYGVNS. J was trimmed by 1 base and V by 2 bases; bases with no gene match: 3. The CDR3 length is 15 residues.

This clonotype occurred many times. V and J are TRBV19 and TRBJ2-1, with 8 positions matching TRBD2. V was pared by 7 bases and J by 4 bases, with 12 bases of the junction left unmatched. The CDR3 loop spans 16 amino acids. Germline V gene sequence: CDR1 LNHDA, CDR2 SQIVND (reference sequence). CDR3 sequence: CASTRVSGTVYNEQFF. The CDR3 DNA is TGTGCCAGTACTAGGGTTAGCGGGACGGTTTACAATGAGCAGTTCTTC.

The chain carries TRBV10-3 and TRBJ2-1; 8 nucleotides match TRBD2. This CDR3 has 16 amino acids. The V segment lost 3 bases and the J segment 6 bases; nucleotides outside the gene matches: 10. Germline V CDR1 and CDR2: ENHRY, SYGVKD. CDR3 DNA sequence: TGTGCCATCAGTGACAAAGCGGGAGCGTGGGGCAATGAGCAGTTCTTC. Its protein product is CAISDKAGAWGNEQFF.

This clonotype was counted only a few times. DNA of the CDR3: TGTGCCAGCAGCTTATCCAGCTCTGGAAACACCATATATTTT. Its translation: CASSLSSSGNTIYF. The genes are TRBV7-8 and TRBJ1-3, with D hard to call. The CDR3 contains 14 residues. Germline V lookup: CDR1 SGHVS, CDR2 FQNEAQ. The ends were cut back, 2 bases at V and 0 bases at J, with 5 bases in the middle.

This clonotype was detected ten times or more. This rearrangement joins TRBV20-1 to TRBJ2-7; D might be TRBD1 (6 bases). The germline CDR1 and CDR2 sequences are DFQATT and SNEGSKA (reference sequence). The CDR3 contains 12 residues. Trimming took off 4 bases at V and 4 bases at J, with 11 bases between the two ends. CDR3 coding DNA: TGCAGTGCTAAGCTGACAGGATACGAGCAGTACTTC. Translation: CSAKLTGYEQYF.

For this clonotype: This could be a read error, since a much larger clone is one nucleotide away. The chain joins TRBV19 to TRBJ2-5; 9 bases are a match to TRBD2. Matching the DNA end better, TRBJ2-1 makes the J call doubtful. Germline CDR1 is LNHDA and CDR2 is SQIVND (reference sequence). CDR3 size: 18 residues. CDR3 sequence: CASSTASGKRGLQETQFF. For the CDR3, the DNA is TGTGCCAGTAGTACGGCTAGCGGGAAGCGAGGTCTGCAAGAGACCCAGTTCTTC.

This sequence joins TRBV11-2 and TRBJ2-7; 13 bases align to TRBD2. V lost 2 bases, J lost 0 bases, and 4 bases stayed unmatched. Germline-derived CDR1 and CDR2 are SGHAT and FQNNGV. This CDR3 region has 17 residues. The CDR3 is CASSLRGLAGDSYEQYF. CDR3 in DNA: TGTGCCAGCAGCTTACGTGGACTAGCGGGAGACTCCTACGAGCAGTACTTC.

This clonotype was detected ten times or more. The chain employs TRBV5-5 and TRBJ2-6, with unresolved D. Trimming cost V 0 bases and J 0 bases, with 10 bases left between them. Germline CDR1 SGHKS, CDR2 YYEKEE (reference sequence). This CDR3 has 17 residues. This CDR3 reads CASSLVPRDSGANVLTF. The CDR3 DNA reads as TGTGCCAGCAGCTTGGTTCCCAGAGACTCTGGGGCCAACGTCCTGACTTTC.

The CDR3 DNA reads TGTGCCAGCAGTTTCTCTGTGCCCCAGGGGACGAGCTCCTACGAGCAGTACTTC. This gives the protein CASSFSVPQGTSSYEQYF. The genes are TRBV28 and TRBJ2-7; TRBD1 is a possible D gene (6 bases). The CDR3 extends over 18 amino acids. In germline, CDR1 is MDHEN, CDR2 SYDVKM. The ends were cut back, 3 bases at V and 0 bases at J, with 21 bases in the middle. Filled out from reference TRBV28 and TRBJ2-7, the complete variable domain reads DVKVTQSSRYLVKRTGEKVFLECVQDMDHENMFWYRQDPGLGLRLIYFSYDVKMKEKGDIPEGYSVSREKKERFSLILESASTNQTSMYLCASSFSVPQGTSSYEQYFGPGTRLTVT.